The 21 T cell receptor beta chains below were found in one sample sequenced in a study of T-cell memory formation after mild COVID-19. TCRdb re-called the 5' RACE reads through MiXCR, storing one row per CDR3 protein. The table records 240,000 or so distinct CDR3 sequences, 8% to 9.5% of them present only once. The sequenced material came from PBMCs or a T cell subset sorted from them (not recorded which). The receptors stem from a man aged 18 to 35 who had mild COVID-19 (a few samples of this study predate the infection). Cell type and time point are not known.

The rearrangement links TRBV15 to TRBJ2-5, with D possibly being TRBD1 or TRBD2 (6 bases each). V lost 1 base and J lost 5, with 14 bases in between. The CDR3 totals 15 residues. CDR1 is LNHNV and CDR2 is YYDKDF in the germline V gene (reference sequence). CDR3 sequence: CATSRVSGAGETQYF. As DNA, the CDR3 is TGTGCCACCAGCAGAGTTTCGGGGGCGGGGGAGACCCAGTACTTC.

In its sample, this clonotype was seen many times. CDR3 sequence: CATSRRGIGTDTQYF. The CDR3 region has the DNA TGTGCCACCAGCAGACGGGGGATCGGCACAGATACGCAGTATTTT. This rearrangement joins TRBV15 to TRBJ2-3, with D perhaps TRBD2 (6 bases). Trimming stripped 2 bases from V and 1 base from J, with 10 bases between. The length of the CDR3 is 15 residues. Germline values: CDR1 LNHNV, CDR2 YYDKDF (reference sequence).

The chain couples TRBV10-1 to TRBJ2-3; D is possibly TRBD2 (7 bases). Germline V gene data show CDR1 as WNHNN and CDR2 as SYGVQD (reference sequence). V gave up 3 bases and J gave up 4 bases, with 11 bases separating them. The CDR3 contains 14 residues. CDR3 nucleotides: TGCGCCAGCAGTGACCGCGGGGGCCCAGATACGCAGTATTTT. It is translated as CASSDRGGPDTQYF.

There are a few counts of this clonotype. V gene TRBV7-3 combines with J gene TRBJ2-2; TRBD1 aligns across 7 bases. The length of the CDR3 is 13 residues. CDR1 is SGHTA, CDR2 FQGTGA, per germline. J was trimmed by 6 bases and V by 5 bases; bases with no gene match: 3. CDR3 in DNA: TGTGCCAGCAGCACCCAGGGGGCCGGGGAGCTGTTTTTT. Its translation is CASSTQGAGELFF.

V usage is TRBV7-2 and J usage is TRBJ2-6, with D unresolved. CDR3 length equals 15 residues. Germline CDR1 reads SGHTA; CDR2 reads FQGNSA. The V gene lost 2 bases and the J gene lost 0 bases, with 5 bases spanning the gap. The CDR3 here is CASSLTFSGANVLTF. The CDR3 nucleotides are TGTGCCAGCAGCTTAACGTTCTCTGGGGCCAACGTCCTGACTTTC.

The rearrangement uses TRBV18 and TRBJ2-7; D ambiguous. Trimming cost V 4 bases and J 4 bases, with 11 bases left between them. CDR1 and CDR2 (germline): KGHSH, LQKENI. The CDR3 totals 13 residues. Here the CDR3 DNA reads TGTGCCAGCTCACGAGGACCGCGATACGAGCAGTACTTC. This encodes CASSRGPRYEQYF.

This clonotype was found a few times. V usage is TRBV12-3 or TRBV12-4 and J usage is TRBJ1-1; D unclear. V lost 6 bases and J lost 1, with 12 bases in between. The CDR3 extends over 14 amino acids. The CDR3 region has the DNA TGTGCCAGCAGCGTCAACGGGCCGAACACTGAAGCTTTCTTT. Translated: CASSVNGPNTEAFF.

This clonotype was recorded a few times. V usage is TRBV24-1 and J usage is TRBJ2-7; D ambiguous. The CDR3 is 16 amino acids. The germline V gene has CDR1 KGHDR and CDR2 SFDVKD. V shed 0 bases and J shed 9 bases, with 20 bases lying between them. The CDR3 spells CATSDLGETPPCGQYF. The CDR3, as DNA: TGTGCCACCAGTGATTTGGGAGAGACCCCACCCTGTGGGCAGTACTTC.

The table lists this clonotype with many counts. The chain links TRBV6-6 to TRBJ2-3; a weak D match, TRBD1 (5 bases). This CDR3 is built from 15 residues. The germline V gene encodes CDR1 MNHNY and CDR2 SVGAGI (reference sequence). V lost 0 bases and J lost 0, with 7 bases in between. CDR3 region: CASSYSSGSTDTQYF. CDR3 in DNA: TGTGCCAGCAGTTACTCGTCAGGGAGCACAGATACGCAGTATTTT.

There are a few counts of this clonotype. This chain links TRBV5-6 with TRBJ2-5; 12 nucleotides agree with TRBD2. The length of the CDR3 is 14 residues. The germline V gene has CDR1 SGHDT and CDR2 YYEEEE. The ends lost 4 bases at V and 6 bases at J; junction bases unmatched: 4. Here the CDR3 DNA reads TGTGCCAGCAGCACACTAGCGGGGGGCCAGACCCAGTACTTC. This encodes CASSTLAGGQTQYF.

The CDR3 sequence: CASSLGDSLIETQYF. The CDR3 nucleotides are TGTGCCAGCAGTTTAGGGGACTCTCTTATTGAGACCCAGTACTTC. This chain links TRBV28 with TRBJ2-5, with D possibly TRBD2 on 6 matching bases. This CDR3 is 15 amino acids long. V was trimmed by 2 bases and J by 5 bases, leaving 15 bases between them. Germline CDR1 reads MDHEN; CDR2 reads SYDVKM.

This clonotype has only a few counts. V is TRBV4-3 and J is TRBJ2-7; D is uncertain. Germline V gene lookup returns CDR1 LGHNA and CDR2 YSLEER. CDR3 size: 15 residues. The V end lost 1 base, the J end lost 2 bases, and 12 bases lay between the germline ends. CDR3 amino acids: CASSQVVGSPYEQYF. CDR3 in DNA: TGCGCCAGCAGCCAAGTCGTAGGCAGCCCCTACGAGCAGTACTTC.

This clonotype turned up a few times. The V call is TRBV5-1, the J call TRBJ2-2; D possibly corresponds to TRBD1 (5 bases). CDR3 length: 15 residues. V gave up 3 bases and J gave up 0 bases, with 9 bases separating them. Germline V lookup: CDR1 SGHRS, CDR2 YFSETQ. CDR3 in DNA: TGCGCCAGCAGCTCCGACAGAGCGAACACCGGGGAGCTGTTTTTT. Residues: CASSSDRANTGELFF.

This clonotype was observed a few times. The rearrangement joins TRBV29-1 to TRBJ2-3, with 8 bases lining up with TRBD2. CDR1 SQVTM and CDR2 ANQGSEA come from the germline V gene. The CDR3 sequence is 15 residues long. J gave up 4 bases and V 1 base, and 7 bases lay outside the gene matches. CDR3 sequence: CSVEVGRGGSDTQYF. For the CDR3, the DNA is TGCAGCGTTGAAGTCGGCCGGGGGGGGTCAGATACGCAGTATTTT.

The chain carries TRBV5-1 and TRBJ2-2; no firm D call. Germline CDR1 SGHRS, CDR2 YFSETQ. With 3 bases removed from V and 9 bases from J, the gap between germline ends came to 15 bases. The CDR3 is 14 residues long. CDR3 in amino acids: CASSYLANSRELFF. CDR3 nucleotide sequence: TGCGCCAGCAGCTATCTGGCAAACTCTCGGGAGCTGTTTTTT.

This clonotype has a handful of counts. The rearrangement joins TRBV5-5 to TRBJ2-5, with 10 bases matching TRBD2. From germline, CDR1 is SGHKS and CDR2 YYEKEE (reference sequence). The ends lost 5 bases at V and 3 bases at J; junction bases unmatched: 4. This CDR3 has 14 residues. CDR3 DNA sequence: TGTGCCAGCAGTAGCGGGGGGAGGGAAGAGACCCAGTACTTC. Encoded protein: CASSSGGREETQYF.

V gene TRBV7-2 combines with J gene TRBJ1-4, with 9 bases matching TRBD1. Trimming took 5 bases from V and 8 from J; bases not matched to a gene: 6. The CDR3 is made up of 14 amino acids. CDR1 SGHTA and CDR2 FQGNSA come from the germline V gene. The CDR3 DNA reads TGTGCCAGCAGCCTTAGGACAGGGGACGAAAAACTGTTTTTT. Protein sequence: CASSLRTGDEKLFF.

This clonotype was recorded a few times. V usage is TRBV4-1 and J usage is TRBJ2-1; maybe TRBD2 (6 bases). This CDR3 is built from 14 residues. Germline CDR1 and CDR2: MGHRA and YSYEKL. V was clipped by 0 bases and J by 10 bases, with 13 bases between them. CDR3 DNA sequence: TGCGCCAGCAGCCAAGATCCAGGGACTCCCGAGCAGTTCTTC. Protein product: CASSQDPGTPEQFF.

The chain employs TRBV10-3 and TRBJ2-2, with 10 bases that match TRBD2. This CDR3 comprises 15 residues. V was clipped by 7 bases and J by 6 bases; unmatched bases: 8. Germline CDR1 ENHRY, CDR2 SYGVKD. The CDR3 sequence: CAITPERGGSGELFF. Written as DNA, the CDR3 is TGTGCCATCACCCCAGAGCGGGGGGGTTCCGGGGAGCTGTTTTTT.

This clonotype came up a few times. The rearrangement uses TRBV5-4 and TRBJ2-3, with 8 nucleotides matching TRBD2. The V segment lost 4 bases and the J segment 4 bases; nucleotides outside the gene matches: 8. The CDR3 loop spans 15 amino acids. Looked up from germline, CDR1 is SGHNT and CDR2 is YYREEE (reference sequence). CDR3 residues: CASSLGTSNADTQYF. CDR3 DNA: TGTGCCAGCAGCCTAGGGACTAGTAATGCAGATACGCAGTATTTT.

This clonotype was found a few times. This chain joins TRBV4-2 and TRBJ2-5; 7 bases fit TRBD1. There are 14 residues in the CDR3. Per the germline V gene, CDR1 is LGHNA and CDR2 is YNFKEQ. V shed 1 base, J shed 3 bases, and the junction held 2 bases outside the gene matches. As DNA, the CDR3 is TGTGCCAGCAGCCAAGGACAGGGAGAAGAGACCCAGTACTTC. It specifies CASSQGQGEETQYF.